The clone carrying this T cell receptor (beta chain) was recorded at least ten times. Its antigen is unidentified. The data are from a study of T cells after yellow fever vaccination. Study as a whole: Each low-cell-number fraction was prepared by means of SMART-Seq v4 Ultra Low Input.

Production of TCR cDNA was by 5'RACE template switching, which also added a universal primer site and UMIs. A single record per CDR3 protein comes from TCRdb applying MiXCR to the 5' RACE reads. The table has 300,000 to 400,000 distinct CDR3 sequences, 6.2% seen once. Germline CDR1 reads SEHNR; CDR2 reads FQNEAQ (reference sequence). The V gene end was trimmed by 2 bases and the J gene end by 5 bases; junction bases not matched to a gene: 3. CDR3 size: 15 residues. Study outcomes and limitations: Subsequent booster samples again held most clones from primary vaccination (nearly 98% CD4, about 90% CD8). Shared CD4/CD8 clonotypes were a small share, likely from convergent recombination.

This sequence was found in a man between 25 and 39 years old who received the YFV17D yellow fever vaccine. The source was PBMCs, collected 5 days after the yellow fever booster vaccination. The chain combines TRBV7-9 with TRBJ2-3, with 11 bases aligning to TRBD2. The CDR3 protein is CASSLTTSGRDTQYF. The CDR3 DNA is TGTGCCAGCAGCTTAACCACTAGCGGGAGAGATACGCAGTATTTT.